The entry below gives a single T cell receptor beta chain sequence along with its context. Sequencing of TCR beta covered CD8+ and CD4+ T cells obtained from blood. Negative magnetic isolation gave CD8+ and CD4+ cells; FACS enriched CD8+ TEMRA. Random hexamers were used to reverse transcribe an amount of about 0.45 to 1 ug RNA. A multiplex approach, immunoSEQ multiplex PCR, amplified TCR beta CDR3 across 54 Vbeta and 13 Jbeta. TCRdb reprocessed the immunoSEQ multiplex PCR reads with MiXCR, giving one entry per CDR3 protein. The table lists a few hundred thousand distinct CDR3 sequences, approximately 95% of them singletons. This CDR3 spans 13 amino acids. Germline CDR1 reads MNHEY; CDR2 reads SMNVEV (reference sequence). The ends were cut back, 6 bases at V and 3 bases at J, with 8 bases in the middle. The data are from a study of CD8 T cells in Susac syndrome.

The TCR comes from a human donor with multiple sclerosis. This chain connects TRBV27 to TRBJ1-4; D unclear. Specimen: CD4+ T cells from PBMCs. The CDR3 DNA sequence: TGTGCCAGCAGAGAACAGCCTAATGAAAAACTGTTTTTT. Protein product: CASREQPNEKLFF.